The 17 T cell receptor beta chains below come from one sample, sequenced in a study of cytomegalovirus exposure and HLA in healthy donors. A multiplex PCR was run with 60 Vbeta primers and 13 Jbeta primers. The method was immunoSEQ multiplex PCR; TCRdb's version includes in-frame clones alone and lacks a portion of them. The table includes fewer than 200,000 clones, 60% to 85% detected once. The sequenced sample consisted of PBMCs. These receptors originate from a female donor in good health and CMV-seronegative.

The chain combines TRBV28 with TRBJ1-5; the match to TRBD1 covers 9 bases. J gave up 0 bases and V 3 bases, and 18 bases lay outside the gene matches. This CDR3 has 21 residues. CDR1 and CDR2 from the germline V gene are MDHEN and SYDVKM. The CDR3 loop is CASSLTVVRDRATYSNQPQHF. The CDR3 bases are TGTGCCAGCAGTTTGACCGTCGTTAGGGACAGGGCCACTTATAGCAATCAGCCCCAGCATTTT. Full variable domain (outside the CDR3, taken from reference TRBV28 and TRBJ1-5): DVKVTQSSRYLVKRTGEKVFLECVQDMDHENMFWYRQDPGLGLRLIYFSYDVKMKEKGDIPEGYSVSREKKERFSLILESASTNQTSMYLCASSLTVVRDRATYSNQPQHFGDGTRLSIL.

This sequence joins TRBV13 and TRBJ2-1; D possibly corresponds to TRBD2 (5 bases). CDR3 length equals 14 residues. Germline CDR1 and CDR2: PRHDT and FYEKMQ (reference sequence). Trimming took off 4 bases at V and 4 bases at J, with 11 bases between the two ends. The CDR3 loop is CASSSRLIYNEQFF. CDR3 nucleotide sequence: TGTGCCAGCAGCTCGAGACTAATTTACAATGAGCAGTTCTTC.

This chain joins TRBV6-1 and TRBJ1-2; a weak D match, TRBD1 (6 bases). This CDR3 region has 15 residues. V was cut by 5 bases and J by 7 bases, with 20 bases left in between. Germline V gives CDR1 MNHNS, CDR2 SASEGT. The CDR3 loop reads CASSTTTGPQRGYTF. DNA for the CDR3: TGTGCCAGCAGTACAACCACAGGGCCCCAGCGTGGCTACACCTTC.

This clone was detected only a few times. The V call is TRBV5-1, the J call TRBJ2-1, with 11 bases fitting TRBD2. V lost 4 bases, J lost 0 bases, and 9 bases stayed unmatched. The CDR3 sequence is 18 residues long. CDR1 SGHRS and CDR2 YFSETQ come from the germline V gene. Here the CDR3 reads CASSPRTSGPSSYNEQFF. Here the CDR3 DNA reads TGCGCCAGCAGCCCCCGGACTAGCGGGCCGAGCTCCTACAATGAGCAGTTCTTC. Filled out from reference TRBV5-1 and TRBJ2-1, the complete variable domain reads KAGVTQTPRYLIKTRGQQVTLSCSPISGHRSVSWYQQTPGQGLQFLFEYFSETQRNKGNFPGRFSGRQFSNSRSEMNVSTLELGDSALYLCASSPRTSGPSSYNEQFFGPGTRLTVL.

The chain has TRBV19 and TRBJ2-6; weak D call: TRBD1 (6 bases). Germline V lookup: CDR1 LNHDA, CDR2 SQIVND (reference sequence). The CDR3 sequence is 17 residues long. V dropped 8 bases and J dropped 0 bases, with 17 bases sitting between them. Here the CDR3 reads CASGHNRVNSGANVLTF. The CDR3 DNA is TGTGCCAGTGGTCACAACAGGGTAAACTCTGGGGCCAACGTCCTGACTTTC.

The chain has TRBV6-1 and TRBJ1-3; 7 bases fit TRBD1. In germline, CDR1 is MNHNS, CDR2 SASEGT. V gave up 6 bases and J gave up 2 bases; unmatched junction bases: 7. The CDR3 sequence is 15 residues long. The CDR3 sequence is CASSRGTAAGNTIYF. CDR3 DNA: TGTGCCAGCAGCAGGGGGACAGCTGCTGGAAACACCATATATTTT.

The V gene is TRBV27, the J gene TRBJ2-3; TRBD1 agrees at 7 bases. The V gene's germline CDR1 is MNHEY and CDR2 SMNVEV (reference sequence). This CDR3 contains 17 residues. Trimming cost V 5 bases and J 4 bases; bases outside gene matches: 15. The CDR3 here is CASSDHRGLLVPDTQYF. The DNA for the CDR3 is TGTGCCAGCAGTGATCACAGGGGCCTACTCGTCCCAGATACGCAGTATTTT.

This chain uses TRBV6-1 with TRBJ1-1; D not certain. Germline loops: CDR1 MNHNS, CDR2 SASEGT. Trimming shortened V by 1 base and J by 1 base, and 7 bases separated the two germline ends. The CDR3 extends over 14 amino acids. CDR3 coding DNA: TGTGCCAGCAGTGAAGGGGGAGCGAACACTGAAGCTTTCTTT. Protein: CASSEGGANTEAFF.

In its sample, this clone was seen once. The gene calls are TRBV11-2 and TRBJ1-6, with 7 bases fitting TRBD1. There are 16 residues in the CDR3. Germline V gene data show CDR1 as SGHAT and CDR2 as FQNNGV. Trimming cost V 5 bases and J 9 bases; bases outside gene matches: 13. The CDR3 sequence: CASSQGGQFRSSPLHF. CDR3 DNA: TGTGCCAGCAGCCAGGGGGGACAGTTTAGAAGTTCACCCCTCCACTTT.

Here the CDR3 reads CASSQGDTINYGYTF. In DNA form, the CDR3 reads TGCGCCAGCAGCCAAGGGGACACAATCAACTATGGCTACACCTTC. This chain connects TRBV4-3 to TRBJ1-2; a weak D match, TRBD1 (6 bases). From germline, CDR1 is LGHNA and CDR2 YSLEER. V lost 1 base and J 2 bases, leaving 11 bases between the germline ends. This CDR3 contains 15 residues.

The chain links TRBV4-3 to TRBJ1-5; no definite D call. The CDR3 extends over 14 amino acids. Trimming pared 0 bases from V and 4 bases from J, leaving 7 bases between. Germline values: CDR1 LGHNA, CDR2 YSLEER. CDR3 protein: CASSQDFGNQPQHF. CDR3 DNA sequence: TGCGCCAGCAGCCAAGATTTCGGGAATCAGCCCCAGCATTTT.

V and J are TRBV9 and TRBJ2-1; perhaps TRBD2 as D (7 bases). The CDR3 runs 14 residues. In germline, CDR1 is SGDLS, CDR2 YYNGEE. V lost 4 bases, J lost 6 bases, and 14 bases lay in between. This chain's CDR3 is CASSLRGGINEQFF. The CDR3 bases are TGTGCCAGCAGCTTGAGGGGGGGAATCAATGAGCAGTTCTTC.

The chain uses TRBV5-1 and TRBJ1-1; 7 nucleotides align to TRBD1. The CDR3 sequence is 16 residues long. Germline V CDR1 and CDR2: SGHRS, YFSETQ. The V and J ends lost 4 bases and 4 bases, in that order; junction bases with no gene match: 13. For the CDR3, the DNA is TGCGCCAGCAGCCAACCAGAGAGGGGGCGCGGCACTGAAGCTTTCTTT. It yields the protein CASSQPERGRGTEAFF.

The chain has TRBV6-4 and TRBJ1-6, with TRBD1 matching 8 bases. The CDR3 has 13 residues. Trimming at V came to 6 bases and at J to 7 bases, leaving 2 bases not matched to a gene. Germline assignment: CDR1 MRHNA and CDR2 SNTAGT. CDR3 sequence (DNA): TGTGCCAGCAGGACAGGGGACAATTCACCCCTCCACTTT. It is translated as CASRTGDNSPLHF.

The chain is built from TRBV11-3 and TRBJ1-1; possibly TRBD1 for D (6 bases). Looked up from germline, CDR1 is SGHNT and CDR2 is YENEEA. Trimming cost V 6 bases and J 0 bases, with 8 bases left between them. This CDR3 has 13 amino acids. CDR3 coding DNA: TGTGCCAGCAGTTGGGACATGAACACTGAAGCTTTCTTT. It codes for CASSWDMNTEAFF.

This chain connects TRBV7-8 to TRBJ2-1; 9 nucleotides agree with TRBD2. Looked up from germline, CDR1 is SGHVS and CDR2 is FQNEAQ. V lost 2 bases to trimming and J lost 8 bases; unmatched junction nucleotides: 10. CDR3 length: 16 residues. The CDR3 here is CASSLYAGGLGDEQFF. CDR3 sequence (DNA): TGTGCCAGCAGCTTATATGCGGGGGGGCTGGGAGATGAGCAGTTCTTC.

This chain links TRBV28 with TRBJ1-5; 11 bases are a match to TRBD1. Germline values: CDR1 MDHEN, CDR2 SYDVKM. The junction had 5 bases not matched to a gene; V was cut back by 2 bases and J by 5 bases. The CDR3 is 16 residues long. In nucleotides, the CDR3 is TGTGCCAGCAGTTTACCAGGACAGGGGGCATATCAGCCCCAGCATTTT. Protein product: CASSLPGQGAYQPQHF.